The 5 T cell receptor beta chains in this list originate from one sample, sequenced in a study of CD8 T cells in Susac syndrome. With random hexamers, reverse transcription was performed on about 0.5 to 1 ug of RNA. TCRdb used MiXCR to reprocess the immunoSEQ multiplex PCR reads, holding one entry per CDR3 protein. Altogether around 170,000 distinct CDR3 sequences are present, under 95% being singletons, with the ten largest covering approximately 0.11%. The sample comprised CD4+ T cells from PBMCs. These receptors originate from a human donor with Susac syndrome.

The chain is built from TRBV20-1 and TRBJ2-1, with 8 bases fitting TRBD2. This CDR3 is built from 15 residues. Looked up from germline, CDR1 is DFQATT and CDR2 is SNEGSKA (reference sequence). The junction had 7 bases not matched to a gene; V was cut back by 0 bases and J by 6 bases. The CDR3, as DNA: TGCAGTGCTAGAGACGGGAGGGGCCGGGGCAATGAGCAGTTCTTC. As protein: CSARDGRGRGNEQFF.

J is TRBJ2-3 and V is TRBV9; 10 nucleotides match TRBD1. The CDR3 covers 15 residues. From germline, CDR1 is SGDLS and CDR2 YYNGEE. Trimming removed 4 bases from V and 7 bases from J; junction bases left unmatched: 9. Here the CDR3 DNA reads TGTGCCAGCAGCCGGGGGAGGGACAGGGGAAATACGCAGTATTTT. Protein: CASSRGRDRGNTQYF.

The CDR3 DNA reads TGTGCCAGCGCAGGGGCGTTCTATAATTCACCCCTCCACTTT. Translation: CASAGAFYNSPLHF. V usage is TRBV27 and J usage is TRBJ1-6, with D possibly matching TRBD1 (6 bases). Trimming took 8 bases from V and 3 from J, leaving 11 bases between them. The germline V gene encodes CDR1 MNHEY and CDR2 SMNVEV (reference sequence). The CDR3 has 14 amino acids.

The chain joins TRBV5-1 to TRBJ1-1; D may be TRBD1 (6 bases). Between the trimmed V and J ends, which lost 7 bases and 1 base, there was a span of 14 bases. CDR1 and CDR2 from the germline V gene are SGHRS and YFSETQ. The CDR3 is 14 residues long. CDR3 bases: TGCGCCAGCTCTGATCAAGGGGGGAACACTGAAGCTTTCTTT. Translation: CASSDQGGNTEAFF.

The J gene is TRBJ1-5, the V gene TRBV14; no clear D. There are 15 residues in the CDR3. Germline loops: CDR1 SGHDN, CDR2 FVKESK. The V end lost 5 bases, the J end lost 2 bases, and 13 bases lay between the germline ends. CDR3: CASSRPTTRNQPQHF. DNA for the CDR3: TGTGCCAGCAGCAGACCTACGACCCGCAATCAGCCCCAGCATTTT.